This T cell receptor (beta chain) is drawn from a study of Ad26.COV2.S vaccination and SARS-CoV-2 variants listed by TCRdb under 2021. The study in broad terms: Vaccine-arm donors were drawn from COV1001, a multicentre, randomized, double-blind, placebo-controlled phase I-IIa trial of Ad26.COV2.S in healthy adults. A total of roughly 32 samples were included in the TCR-sequenced set, comprising about 20 Ad26.COV2.S vaccine recipients, 5 placebo recipients and 8 SARS-CoV-2 convalescent individuals. The specificity and breadth of SARS-CoV-2-reactive T cell receptors after Ad26.COV2.S vaccination were assessed by TCRbeta repertoire sequencing. Investigators remained blinded to trial group allocation during experiments and outcome assessment. Trial participants were randomized into five groups of five, in which low-dose or high-dose Ad26.COV2.S was given once or twice, or placebo was given on both occasions. Ad26.COV2.S was administered intramuscularly at a dose of 5x10^10 or 1x10^11 viral particles, either as one shot or as two shots given 56 days apart. The study at large found these results: Vaccine and placebo recipients had comparable non-spike TCR breadth, which fits with the vaccine containing only spike. Comparing responses between vaccine doses or regimens was not something the study was powered to do. After vaccination, spike-specific CD8+ and CD4+ T cell responses were reported to show substantial breadth. The authors noted that total T cell responses may have been underestimated by the TCR breadth and depth analyses. Higher spike-specific TCR breadth was observed in Ad26.COV2.S recipients than in placebo recipients (P = 0.0014).

The sample's treatment or condition label, in plain terms: around 19 received Ad26.COV2.S at low or high dose, single or two shots; roughly 5 received placebo; per-sample allocation not given. For vaccine and placebo recipients, repertoires were sequenced using samples collected on day 63 after the first injection. Cohort 1b enrolled about two dozen adults aged 18-55 years at a single site in Boston, USA, between 29 July and 7 August 2020. Ad26.COV2.S was a replication-incompetent adenovirus type 26 vector expressing a prefusion-stabilized SARS-CoV-2 spike protein from the original Wuhan strain. A remark on this clone: The clone's antigen remains unknown. The input lacks base qualities; no much larger clone sits a single base away.

The CDR3 runs 18 residues from the cysteine to the phenylalanine. The retained sequence is limited to the CDR3, 54 bases, with the frame set at the first base. From V the trimming removes 4 bases and from J it removes 1 base, while the gene matches leave 10 bases of the junction unaccounted for. CDR1 SGHRS and CDR2 YFSETQ were looked up in the germline V gene. The immunoSEQ Assay was the method used to sequence TCRbeta CDR3 regions. After extraction, genomic DNA underwent amplification by bias-controlled multiplex PCR, followed by high-throughput sequencing. The authors' analysis ran thus. To quantify the absolute abundance of every unique TCRbeta CDR3 region, sequences were collapsed and filtered. T cell fraction was estimated by normalizing TCRbeta template counts to usable DNA, which was measured by amplifying reference genes present in all nucleated cells. Repertoire TCRs were annotated as SARS-CoV-2-specific when V gene, CDR3 amino acid sequence and J gene were exactly matched to a known reactive TCR set. The reference SARS-CoV-2 TCR set was obtained from MIRA and was filtered for enrichment in COVID-19-positive ImmuneCODE repertoires, whereby public or cross-reactive TCRs were removed. Using the MIRA antigens, annotated TCRs were further analysed by specific ORF or by position within an ORF. Depth was the summed frequency of annotated unique rearrangements, while breadth was defined as annotated unique rearrangements over total unique productive rearrangements. TCR breadth was compared between groups using two-sided Wilcoxon rank-sum tests. TCRdb holds this immuneACCESS table with in-frame rearrangements only. Some clones are missing; in checked studies, unresolved V genes explain under half, and the rest has no known cause. The V and J calls and clone size are taken from that table; D and trimming were inferred from the DNA. For this sample the table gives approximately 500,000 clones, of which roughly 89% were detected only once. The ten top clones hold about 13% of the sample.

The sequence links TRBV5-1 to TRBJ1-6; a stretch of 8 junction bases matches TRBD1. The clonotype comes from a person aged 18-60 years who received the Ad26.COV2.S COVID-19 vaccine or a placebo. The specimen comprised peripheral blood, sampled in a trial of Ad26.COV2.S vaccine versus placebo. The nucleotide sequence is TGCGCCAGCAGCGATTCCGGACAGGGTCGGTCCTATAATTCACCCCTCCACTTT. This yields the protein CASSDSGQGRSYNSPLHF. The full variable domain, completed from the reference TRBV5-1 and TRBJ1-6 proteins outside the CDR3, reads KAGVTQTPRYLIKTRGQQVTLSCSPISGHRSVSWYQQTPGQGLQFLFEYFSETQRNKGNFPGRFSGRQFSNSRSEMNVSTLELGDSALYLCASSDSGQGRSYNSPLHFGNGTRLTVT.